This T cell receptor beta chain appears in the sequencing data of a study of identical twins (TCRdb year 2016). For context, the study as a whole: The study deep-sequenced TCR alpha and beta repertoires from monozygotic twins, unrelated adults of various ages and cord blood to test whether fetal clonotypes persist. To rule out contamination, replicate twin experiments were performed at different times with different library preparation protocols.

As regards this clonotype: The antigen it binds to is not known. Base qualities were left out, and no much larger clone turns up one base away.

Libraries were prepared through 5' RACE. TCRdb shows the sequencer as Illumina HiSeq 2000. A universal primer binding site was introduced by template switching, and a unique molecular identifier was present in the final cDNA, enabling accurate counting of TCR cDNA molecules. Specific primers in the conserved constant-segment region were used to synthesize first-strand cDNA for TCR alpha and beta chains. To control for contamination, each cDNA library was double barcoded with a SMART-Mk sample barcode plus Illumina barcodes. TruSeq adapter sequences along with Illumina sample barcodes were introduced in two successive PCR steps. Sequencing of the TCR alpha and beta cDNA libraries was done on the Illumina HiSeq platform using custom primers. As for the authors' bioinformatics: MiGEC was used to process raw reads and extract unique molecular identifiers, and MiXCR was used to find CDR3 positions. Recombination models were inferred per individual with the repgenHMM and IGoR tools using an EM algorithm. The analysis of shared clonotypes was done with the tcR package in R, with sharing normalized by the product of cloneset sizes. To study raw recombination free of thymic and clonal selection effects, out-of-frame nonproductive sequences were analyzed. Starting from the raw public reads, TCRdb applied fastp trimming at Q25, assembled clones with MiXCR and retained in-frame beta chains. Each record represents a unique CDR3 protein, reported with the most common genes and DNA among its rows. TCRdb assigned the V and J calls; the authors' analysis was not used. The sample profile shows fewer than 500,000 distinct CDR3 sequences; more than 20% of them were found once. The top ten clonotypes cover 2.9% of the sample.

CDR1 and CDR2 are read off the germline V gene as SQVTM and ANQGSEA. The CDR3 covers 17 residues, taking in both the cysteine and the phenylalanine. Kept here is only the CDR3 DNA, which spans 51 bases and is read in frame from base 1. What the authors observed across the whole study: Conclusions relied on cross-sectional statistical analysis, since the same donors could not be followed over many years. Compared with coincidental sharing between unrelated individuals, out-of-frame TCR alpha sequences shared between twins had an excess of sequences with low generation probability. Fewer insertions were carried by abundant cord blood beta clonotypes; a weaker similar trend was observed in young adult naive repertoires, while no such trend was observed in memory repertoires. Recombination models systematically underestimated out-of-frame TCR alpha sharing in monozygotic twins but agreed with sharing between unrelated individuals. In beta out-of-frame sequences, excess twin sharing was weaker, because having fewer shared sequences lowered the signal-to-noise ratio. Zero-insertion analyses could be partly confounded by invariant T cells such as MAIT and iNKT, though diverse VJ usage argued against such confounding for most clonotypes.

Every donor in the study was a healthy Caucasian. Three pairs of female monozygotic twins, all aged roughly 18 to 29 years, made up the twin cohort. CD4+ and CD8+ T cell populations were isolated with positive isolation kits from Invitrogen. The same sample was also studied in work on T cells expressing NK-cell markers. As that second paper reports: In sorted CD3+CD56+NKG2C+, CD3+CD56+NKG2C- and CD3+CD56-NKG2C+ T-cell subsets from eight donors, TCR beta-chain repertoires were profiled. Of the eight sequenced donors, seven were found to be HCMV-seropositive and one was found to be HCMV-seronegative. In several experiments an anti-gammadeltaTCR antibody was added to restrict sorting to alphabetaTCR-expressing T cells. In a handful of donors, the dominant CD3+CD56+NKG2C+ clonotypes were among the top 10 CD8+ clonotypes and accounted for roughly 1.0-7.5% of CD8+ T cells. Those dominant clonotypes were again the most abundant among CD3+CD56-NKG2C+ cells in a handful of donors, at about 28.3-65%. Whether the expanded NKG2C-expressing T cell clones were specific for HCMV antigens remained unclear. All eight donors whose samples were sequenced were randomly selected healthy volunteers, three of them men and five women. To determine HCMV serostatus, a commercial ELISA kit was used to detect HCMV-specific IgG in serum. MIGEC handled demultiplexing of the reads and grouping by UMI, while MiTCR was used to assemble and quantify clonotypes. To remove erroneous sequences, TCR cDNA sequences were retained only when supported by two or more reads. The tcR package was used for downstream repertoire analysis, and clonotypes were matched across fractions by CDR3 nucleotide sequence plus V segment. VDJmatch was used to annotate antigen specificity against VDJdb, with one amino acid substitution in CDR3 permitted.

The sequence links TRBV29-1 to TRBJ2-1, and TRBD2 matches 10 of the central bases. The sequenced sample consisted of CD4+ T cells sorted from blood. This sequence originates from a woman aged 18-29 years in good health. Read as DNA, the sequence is TGCACTCAACTTGGGTGGACTAGCGGTAACTCCTACAATGAGCAGTTCTTC. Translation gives CTQLGWTSGNSYNEQFF.